This TCR beta chain comes out of a study of regulatory T cells in long-lasting Graves disease. Time point defined: newly diagnosed GD, antithyroid drugs for less than 3 months. From PBMCs, RNA was extracted and then used to make the TCR library. Arm-PCR with iRepertoire HTBI primers amplified the CDR3 regions for these TCR beta libraries. TCRdb re-called the multiplex PCR reads with MiXCR, one entry per CDR3 protein. The data contain some 460,000 distinct CDR3 sequences, about 17% of them singletons. The trim removed 4 bases at V and 4 bases at J, leaving 6 bases unmatched. This CDR3 contains 15 residues. Germline V lookup: CDR1 SGHRS, CDR2 YFSETQ. The sample also formed part of further work on T cells in Graves' hyperthyroidism and ophthalmopathy.

The TCR was taken from a man aged 35-49 years with Graves disease. V gene TRBV5-1 combines with J gene TRBJ2-1, with 9 bases aligning to TRBD1. The material sequenced was peripheral blood mononuclear cells (PBMCs), taken at new diagnosis, from a patient treated with antithyroid drugs. The CDR3: CASSSRDREYNEQFF. The CDR3 coding sequence is TGCGCCAGCAGCAGCCGGGACAGGGAATACAATGAGCAGTTCTTC.